Sequencing of this T cell receptor beta chain was carried out in a study of blood T cell repertoires in COVID-19. Study at large: The United States, Italy and Spain were the sources of the acute and convalescent COVID-19 samples.

Sequencing used immunoSEQ multiplex PCR; TCRdb keeps in-frame clones, though not all of them. This sample has around 180,000 clones, with 70% to 90% found just once. Germline values: CDR1 MGHRA, CDR2 YSYEKL. Trimming removed 2 bases from V and 6 bases from J, with 20 bases in between. This CDR3 has 17 amino acids. V is TRBV4-1 and J is TRBJ2-1, with D uncertain. This receptor was identified in a person aged 65-85 years with COVID-19, enrolled during active disease. Sequenced sample: peripheral blood. The CDR3 reads CASSQPLRATRINEQFF. CDR3 coding DNA: TGCGCCAGCAGCCAACCACTACGAGCAACAAGGATCAATGAGCAGTTCTTC.